What follows are 16 T cell receptor beta chains derived from one specimen sequenced in a study of cytomegalovirus exposure and HLA in healthy donors. Primers included in the PCR were 60 Vbeta and 13 Jbeta primers. Measured with immunoSEQ multiplex PCR; TCRdb has only the in-frame clones, and not every one. The sample gives about 140,000 clones, about three quarters of which show up once; 3.5% to 4% is in the top ten. Sequenced input: PBMCs. These receptors all come from a man between 18 and 35 years old in good health and CMV-seronegative.

This chain joins TRBV19 and TRBJ2-5, with D maybe TRBD2 (6 bases). This CDR3 has 12 amino acids. Deletions cut 10 bases from V and 3 bases from J, with 12 bases between. Per germline, CDR1 LNHDA and CDR2 SQIVND (reference sequence). The CDR3 sequence is CATSPGEETQYF. The DNA of the CDR3 is TGTGCCACTTCGCCGGGGGAAGAGACCCAGTACTTC.

The V call is TRBV28, the J call TRBJ2-7; the match to TRBD2 covers 7 bases. Germline-derived CDR1 and CDR2 are MDHEN and SYDVKM. The length of the CDR3 is 14 residues. V shed 6 bases, J shed 0 bases, and the junction held 5 bases outside the gene matches. In DNA, the CDR3 is TGTGCCAGCAGCTCTAGCGGACTCTCCTACGAGCAGTACTTC. This sequence encodes CASSSSGLSYEQYF.

V usage is TRBV30 and J usage is TRBJ2-5; maybe TRBD1 (5 bases). The better agreement between TRBJ2-7 and the DNA end casts doubt on the J call. CDR3 length equals 13 residues. From germline, CDR1 is GTSNPN and CDR2 SVGIG (reference sequence). The CDR3 protein is CAWSVQGSYEQYF. DNA for the CDR3: TGTGCCTGGAGTGTCCAGGGTTCCTACGAGCAGTACTTC.

V and J are TRBV27 and TRBJ2-7; D is unresolved. V was shortened by 4 bases and J by 0 bases, with 10 bases between the two germline ends. The length of the CDR3 is 14 residues. Germline V gene data show CDR1 as MNHEY and CDR2 as SMNVEV (reference sequence). The DNA for the CDR3 is TGTGCCAGCAGTTCCCCGACAATCTCCTACGAGCAGTACTTC. This codes for CASSSPTISYEQYF.

This chain joins TRBV5-1 and TRBJ1-6; maybe TRBD1 (6 bases). The V end lost 4 bases, the J end lost 12 bases, and 20 bases lay between the germline ends. Germline V gives CDR1 SGHRS, CDR2 YFSETQ. The CDR3 runs 15 residues. CDR3 DNA: TGCGCCAGCAGCCCGGCGCCGGGGGGCGTCTTACCCCTCCACTTT. Translated: CASSPAPGGVLPLHF.

V gene TRBV27 combines with J gene TRBJ1-1, with a tentative D call TRBD1 (6 bases). This CDR3 has 11 residues. The germline gives CDR1 MNHEY, CDR2 SMNVEV (reference sequence). V lost 6 bases to trimming and J lost 8 bases, with 10 bases between them. CDR3 region: CASSVGTEAFF. The CDR3 DNA is TGTGCCAGCAGCGTAGGGACAGAAGCTTTCTTT.

The sample holds a few counts of this clone. Within the sample, other DNA sequences also encode this same CDR3. The genes are TRBV6-4 and TRBJ2-4; possibly TRBD2 for D (5 bases). The CDR3 is 18 amino acids. The germline V and J ends were trimmed by 2 bases and 0 bases, with 17 bases remaining between them. Germline V gene lookup returns CDR1 MRHNA and CDR2 SNTAGT. The CDR3 nucleotides are TGTGCCAGCAGTGACGGGCTTTGCCGGGATTTAGCCAAAAACATTCAGTACTTC. Translating gives CASSDGLCRDLAKNIQYF.

The chain employs TRBV19 and TRBJ2-7; D gene uncertain. The CDR3 is 14 residues long. V was trimmed by 5 bases and J by 4 bases, leaving 15 bases between them. Germline CDR1 reads LNHDA; CDR2 reads SQIVND (reference sequence). Here the CDR3 DNA reads TGTGCCAGTAGTGAGCCTTATGCGTCATACGAGCAGTACTTC. Its protein product is CASSEPYASYEQYF.

V gene TRBV30 combines with J gene TRBJ2-7; weak D call: TRBD2 (5 bases). CDR3 length equals 15 residues. The germline V gene encodes CDR1 GTSNPN and CDR2 SVGIG (reference sequence). Trimming took 5 bases from V and 0 from J, leaving 17 bases between them. The CDR3 coding sequence is TGTGCCTGGGCTTCGACCGGTAGCGTCTCCTACGAGCAGTACTTC. The encoded protein is CAWASTGSVSYEQYF.

The rearrangement links TRBV5-4 to TRBJ2-7, with 12 bases identical to TRBD2. The V segment lost 4 bases and the J segment 5 bases; nucleotides outside the gene matches: 7. Germline V gives CDR1 SGHNT, CDR2 YYREEE (reference sequence). This CDR3 has 15 residues. In DNA, the CDR3 is TGTGCCAGCAGCGCCGCTAGCGGGAGGGCGCACGAGCAGTACTTC. Encoded protein: CASSAASGRAHEQYF. Full variable domain (rest looked up from reference TRBV5-4 and TRBJ2-7): ETGVTQSPTHLIKTRGQQVTLRCSSQSGHNTVSWYQQALGQGPQFIFQYYREEENGRGNFPPRFSGLQFPNYSSELNVNALELDDSALYLCASSAASGRAHEQYFGPGTRLTVT.

The CDR3: CASSLAGPYNEQFF. DNA of the CDR3: TGTGCCAGCAGCTTAGCGGGGCCTTACAATGAGCAGTTCTTC. This rearrangement joins TRBV7-9 to TRBJ2-1; tentative D call: TRBD1 (5 bases). Germline CDR1 SEHNR, CDR2 FQNEAQ (reference sequence). The V end was cut by 0 bases, the J end by 4 bases, with 7 bases between. This CDR3 comprises 14 residues.

This chain links TRBV19 with TRBJ1-1, with a possible D match to TRBD1 (6 bases). The CDR3 runs to 17 residues. The V gene lost 0 bases and the J gene lost 2 bases, with 16 bases spanning the gap. The germline CDR1 and CDR2 sequences are LNHDA and SQIVND (reference sequence). The CDR3 loop is CASSIDLETGGNTEAFF. CDR3 DNA sequence: TGTGCCAGTAGTATAGATCTAGAGACAGGAGGCAACACTGAAGCTTTCTTT.

The V gene is TRBV9, the J gene TRBJ1-5; the D is unclear. V was cut by 0 bases and J by 3 bases, with 10 bases left in between. Germline assignment: CDR1 SGDLS and CDR2 YYNGEE. The CDR3 contains 15 residues. The CDR3 loop reads CASSVGVANNQPQHF. CDR3 nucleotide sequence: TGTGCCAGCAGCGTAGGAGTAGCAAACAATCAGCCCCAGCATTTT.

This rearrangement joins TRBV5-6 to TRBJ2-3; D is perhaps TRBD2 (6 bases). The CDR3 length is 16 residues. Trimming removed 4 bases at V and 3 bases at J, with 18 bases between. The germline V gene has CDR1 SGHDT and CDR2 YYEEEE. The CDR3 nucleotides are TGTGCCAGCAGCCCGGAGATTAGCGGAAAAACAGATACGCAGTATTTT. Its protein is CASSPEISGKTDTQYF.

The rearrangement joins TRBV5-1 to TRBJ2-5; D unresolved. The CDR3 covers 15 residues. The germline V and J ends were trimmed by 0 bases and 3 bases, with 12 bases remaining between them. From germline, CDR1 is SGHRS and CDR2 YFSETQ. CDR3 DNA sequence: TGCGCCAGCAGCTTGGAGTCTAGAGCCGAAGAGACCCAGTACTTC. This translates into CASSLESRAEETQYF. Combining the CDR3 with reference TRBV5-1 and TRBJ2-5 gives the whole variable domain KAGVTQTPRYLIKTRGQQVTLSCSPISGHRSVSWYQQTPGQGLQFLFEYFSETQRNKGNFPGRFSGRQFSNSRSEMNVSTLELGDSALYLCASSLESRAEETQYFGPGTRLLVL.

CDR3 sequence: CASSRDRDSYNEQFF. DNA of the CDR3: TGTGCCAGCAGCAGGGACAGGGACTCCTACAATGAGCAGTTCTTC. The J gene is TRBJ2-1, the V gene TRBV6-5; TRBD1 agrees at 9 bases. This CDR3 region has 15 residues. Per the germline V gene, CDR1 is MNHEY and CDR2 is SVGAGI. V dropped 6 bases and J dropped 0; count of bases not matched to a gene: 3.